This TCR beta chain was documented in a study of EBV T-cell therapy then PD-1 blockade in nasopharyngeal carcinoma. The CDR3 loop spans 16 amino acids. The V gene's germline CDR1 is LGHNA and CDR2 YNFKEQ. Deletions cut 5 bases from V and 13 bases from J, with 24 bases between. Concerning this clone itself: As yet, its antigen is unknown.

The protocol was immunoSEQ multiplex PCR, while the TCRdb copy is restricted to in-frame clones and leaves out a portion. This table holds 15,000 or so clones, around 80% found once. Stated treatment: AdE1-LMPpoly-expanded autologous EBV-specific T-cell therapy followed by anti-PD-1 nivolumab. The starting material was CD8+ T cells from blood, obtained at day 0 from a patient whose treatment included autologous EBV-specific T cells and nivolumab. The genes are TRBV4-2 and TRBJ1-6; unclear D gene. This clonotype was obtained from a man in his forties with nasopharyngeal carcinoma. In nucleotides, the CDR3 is TGTGCCAGCAGCGAACGAATTTTTCAGGCGTCGGAGCCCCTCCACTTT. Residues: CASSERIFQASEPLHF.